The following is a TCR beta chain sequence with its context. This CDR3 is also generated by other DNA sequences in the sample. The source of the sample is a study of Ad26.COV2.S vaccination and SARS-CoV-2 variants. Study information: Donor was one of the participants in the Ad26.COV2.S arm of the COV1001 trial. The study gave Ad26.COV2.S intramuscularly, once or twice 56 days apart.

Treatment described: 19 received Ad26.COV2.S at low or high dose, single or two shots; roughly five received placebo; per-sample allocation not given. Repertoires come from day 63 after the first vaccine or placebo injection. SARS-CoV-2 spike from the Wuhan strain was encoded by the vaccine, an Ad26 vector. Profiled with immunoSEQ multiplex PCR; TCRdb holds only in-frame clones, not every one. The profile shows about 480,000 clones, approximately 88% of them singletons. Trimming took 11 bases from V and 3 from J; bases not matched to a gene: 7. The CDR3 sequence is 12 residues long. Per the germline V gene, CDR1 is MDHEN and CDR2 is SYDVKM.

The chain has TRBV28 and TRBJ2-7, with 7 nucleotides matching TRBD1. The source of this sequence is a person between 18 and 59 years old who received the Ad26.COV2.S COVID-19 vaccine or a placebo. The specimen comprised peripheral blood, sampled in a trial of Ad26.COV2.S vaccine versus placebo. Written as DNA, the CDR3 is TGTGCCTCTACGACAGGGAGCTACGAGCAGTACTTC. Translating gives CASTTGSYEQYF.